The T cell receptor beta chain under discussion was sequenced for a study of beta chain features in type 1 diabetes. About the research overall: Sorted cell examination encompassed roughly 110,000,000 cells across all samples. Overall study findings and caveats: Since sequencing was performed on cDNA, cells with high TCR expression could be over-represented. VDJ junctions from type 1 diabetes patients carried fewer insertions and larger deletions. TCRB CDR3s were moderately but significantly shorter in Type 1 diabetes patients in all four CD4+ subsets.

One heparinised draw, averaging roughly 100 mL, was taken per donor. CDR3 length: 14 amino acids. V was shortened by 5 bases and J by 3 bases, with 14 bases between the two germline ends. Per the germline V gene, CDR1 is GTSNPN and CDR2 is SVGIG (reference sequence). cDNA synthesis used the whole RNA isolate, giving expressed TCRB sequences. The protocol was immunoSEQ multiplex PCR, while the TCRdb copy is restricted to in-frame clones and leaves out a portion. Of about 660,000 clones listed, around 15% are singletons. This clone was seen a few times. Its antigen is not known. The same CDR3 is also encoded by other DNA sequences in this sample.

The V gene is TRBV30, the J gene TRBJ2-1; D is possibly TRBD2 (5 bases). The sequencing sample was made of naive CD4+ T cells from blood. The receptor comes from a man between 18 and 29 years old with type 1 diabetes. CDR3 in DNA: TGTGCCTGGTCAGTCTCGGGGTTCTACAATGAGCAGTTCTTC. This gives the protein CAWSVSGFYNEQFF.